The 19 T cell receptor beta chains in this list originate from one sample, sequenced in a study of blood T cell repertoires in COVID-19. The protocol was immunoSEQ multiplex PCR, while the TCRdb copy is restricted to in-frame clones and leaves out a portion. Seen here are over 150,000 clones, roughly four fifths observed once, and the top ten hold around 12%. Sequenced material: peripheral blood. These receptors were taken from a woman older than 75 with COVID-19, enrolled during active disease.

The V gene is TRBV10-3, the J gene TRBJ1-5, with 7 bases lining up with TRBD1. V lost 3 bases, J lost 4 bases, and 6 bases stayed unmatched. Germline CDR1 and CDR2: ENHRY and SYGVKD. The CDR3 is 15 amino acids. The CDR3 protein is CAISESGQPNQPQHF. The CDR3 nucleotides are TGTGCCATCAGTGAATCGGGACAGCCTAATCAGCCCCAGCATTTT.

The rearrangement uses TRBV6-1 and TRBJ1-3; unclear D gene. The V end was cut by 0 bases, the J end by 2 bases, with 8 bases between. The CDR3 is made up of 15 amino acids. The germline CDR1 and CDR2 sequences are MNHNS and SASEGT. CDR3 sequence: CASSEAFRAGNTIYF. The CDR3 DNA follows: TGTGCCAGCAGTGAAGCGTTCCGGGCTGGAAACACCATATATTTT.

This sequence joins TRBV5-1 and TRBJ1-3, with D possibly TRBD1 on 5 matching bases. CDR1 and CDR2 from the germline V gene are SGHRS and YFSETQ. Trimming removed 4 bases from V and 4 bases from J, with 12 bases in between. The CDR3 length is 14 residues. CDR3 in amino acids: CASSLAGRGNTIYF. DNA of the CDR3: TGCGCCAGCAGCCTGGCAGGGCGCGGAAACACCATATATTTT. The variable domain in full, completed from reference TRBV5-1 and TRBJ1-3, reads KAGVTQTPRYLIKTRGQQVTLSCSPISGHRSVSWYQQTPGQGLQFLFEYFSETQRNKGNFPGRFSGRQFSNSRSEMNVSTLELGDSALYLCASSLAGRGNTIYFGEGSWLTVV.

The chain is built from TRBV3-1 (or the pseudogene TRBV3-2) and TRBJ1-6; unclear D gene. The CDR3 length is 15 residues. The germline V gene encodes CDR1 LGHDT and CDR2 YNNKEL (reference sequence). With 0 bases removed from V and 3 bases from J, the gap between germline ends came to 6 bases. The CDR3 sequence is CASSQDGGYNSPLHF. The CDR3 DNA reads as TGTGCCAGCAGCCAAGACGGTGGCTATAATTCACCCCTCCACTTT.

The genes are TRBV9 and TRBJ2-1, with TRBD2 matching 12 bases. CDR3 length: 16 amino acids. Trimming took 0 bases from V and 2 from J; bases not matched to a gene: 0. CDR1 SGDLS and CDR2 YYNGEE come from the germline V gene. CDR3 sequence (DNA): TGTGCCAGCAGCGTAGGGACTAGCGGGACCTACAATGAGCAGTTCTTC. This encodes CASSVGTSGTYNEQFF.

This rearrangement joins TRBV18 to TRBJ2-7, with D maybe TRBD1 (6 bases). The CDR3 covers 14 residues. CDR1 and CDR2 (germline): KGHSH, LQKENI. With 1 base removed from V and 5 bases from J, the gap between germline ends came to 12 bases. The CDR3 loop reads CASSPLPHRDEQYF. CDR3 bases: TGTGCCAGCTCACCACTTCCCCACAGGGACGAGCAGTACTTC.

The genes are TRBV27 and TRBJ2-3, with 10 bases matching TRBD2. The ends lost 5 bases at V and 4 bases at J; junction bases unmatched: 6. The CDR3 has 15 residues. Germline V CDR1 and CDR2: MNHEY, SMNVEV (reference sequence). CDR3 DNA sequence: TGTGCCAGCAGTCAGGGACTAGCGATTGCAGATACGCAGTATTTT. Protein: CASSQGLAIADTQYF.

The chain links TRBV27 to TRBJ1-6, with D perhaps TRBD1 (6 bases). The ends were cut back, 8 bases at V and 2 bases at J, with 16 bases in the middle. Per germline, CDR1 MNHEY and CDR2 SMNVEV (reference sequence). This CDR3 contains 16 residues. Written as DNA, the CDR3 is TGTGCCAGCTCTTTGGCGACAGGTGCCTATAATTCACCCCTCCACTTT. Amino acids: CASSLATGAYNSPLHF.

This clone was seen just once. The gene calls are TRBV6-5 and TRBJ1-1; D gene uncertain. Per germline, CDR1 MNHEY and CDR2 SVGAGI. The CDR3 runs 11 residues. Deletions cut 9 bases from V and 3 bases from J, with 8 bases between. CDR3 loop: CASRDYTEAFF. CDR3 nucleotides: TGTGCCAGTCGAGATTACACTGAAGCTTTCTTT.

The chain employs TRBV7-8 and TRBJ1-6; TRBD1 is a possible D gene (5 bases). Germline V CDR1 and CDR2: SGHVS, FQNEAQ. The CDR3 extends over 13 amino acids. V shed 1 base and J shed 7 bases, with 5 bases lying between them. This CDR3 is CASSLDRNSPLHF. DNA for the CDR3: TGTGCCAGCAGCTTAGACAGGAATTCACCCCTCCACTTT.

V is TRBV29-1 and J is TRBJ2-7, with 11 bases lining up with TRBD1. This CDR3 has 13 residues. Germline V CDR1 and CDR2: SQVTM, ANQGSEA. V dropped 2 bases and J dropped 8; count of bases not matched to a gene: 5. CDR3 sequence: CSVEIGQGAKQYF. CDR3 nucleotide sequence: TGCAGCGTTGAAATCGGACAGGGGGCCAAGCAGTACTTC.

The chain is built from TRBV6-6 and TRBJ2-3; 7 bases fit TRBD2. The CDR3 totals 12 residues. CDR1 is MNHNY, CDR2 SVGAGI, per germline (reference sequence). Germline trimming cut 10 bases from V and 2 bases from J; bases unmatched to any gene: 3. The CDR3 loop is CATTSNTDTQYF. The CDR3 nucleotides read TGTGCCACGACTAGCAACACAGATACGCAGTATTTT.

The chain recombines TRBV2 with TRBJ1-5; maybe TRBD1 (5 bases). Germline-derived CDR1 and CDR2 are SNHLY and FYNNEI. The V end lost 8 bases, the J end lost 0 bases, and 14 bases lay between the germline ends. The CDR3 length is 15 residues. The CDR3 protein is CASLEQAYSNQPQHF. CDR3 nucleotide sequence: TGTGCCAGCCTAGAACAGGCTTATAGCAATCAGCCCCAGCATTTT.

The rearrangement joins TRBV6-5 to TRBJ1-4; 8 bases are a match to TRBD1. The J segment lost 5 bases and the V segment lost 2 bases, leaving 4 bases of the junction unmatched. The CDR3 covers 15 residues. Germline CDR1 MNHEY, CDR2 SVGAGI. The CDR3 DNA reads TGTGCCAGCAGTTACGGACAGGGCATGAATGAAAAACTGTTTTTT. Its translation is CASSYGQGMNEKLFF.

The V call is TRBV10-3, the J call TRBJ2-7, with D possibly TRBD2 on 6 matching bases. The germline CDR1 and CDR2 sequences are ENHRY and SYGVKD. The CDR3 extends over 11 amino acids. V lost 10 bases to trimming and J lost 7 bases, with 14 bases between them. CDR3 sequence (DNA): TGTGCCACCTTTCGGGCGGGGGAGCAGTACTTC. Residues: CATFRAGEQYF.

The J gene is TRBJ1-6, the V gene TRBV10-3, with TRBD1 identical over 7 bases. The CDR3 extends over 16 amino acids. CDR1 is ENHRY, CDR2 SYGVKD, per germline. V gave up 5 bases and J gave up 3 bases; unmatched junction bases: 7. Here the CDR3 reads CAISMNRGNYNSPLHF. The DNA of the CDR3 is TGTGCCATCAGTATGAACAGGGGCAACTATAATTCACCCCTCCACTTT.

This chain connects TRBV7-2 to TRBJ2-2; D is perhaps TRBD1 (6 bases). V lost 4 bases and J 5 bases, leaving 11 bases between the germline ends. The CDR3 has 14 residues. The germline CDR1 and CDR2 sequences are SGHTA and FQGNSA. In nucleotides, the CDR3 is TGTGCCAGCAGCTGGGCGCAGGGGACCGGGGAGCTGTTTTTT. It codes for CASSWAQGTGELFF. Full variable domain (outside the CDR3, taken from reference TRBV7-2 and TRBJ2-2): GAGVSQSPSNKVTEKGKDVELRCDPISGHTALYWYRQSLGQGLEFLIYFQGNSAPDKSGLPSDRFSAERTGGSVSTLTIQRTQQEDSAVYLCASSWAQGTGELFFGEGSRLTVL.

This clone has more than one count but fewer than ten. The CDR3 here is CASSPGAGDTQYF. CDR3 nucleotides: TGTGCCAGCAGCCCTGGCGCGGGAGATACGCAGTATTTT. The chain uses TRBV9 and TRBJ2-3, with D possibly being TRBD2 (5 bases). The V gene's germline CDR1 is SGDLS and CDR2 YYNGEE. The CDR3 extends over 13 amino acids. The V end was cut by 4 bases, the J end by 5 bases, with 11 bases between.

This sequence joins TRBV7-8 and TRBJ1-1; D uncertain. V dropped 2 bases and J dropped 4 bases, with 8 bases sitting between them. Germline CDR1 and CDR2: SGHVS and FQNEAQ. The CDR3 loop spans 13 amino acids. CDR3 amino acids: CASSLSEVTEAFF. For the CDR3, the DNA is TGTGCCAGCAGCTTAAGTGAGGTCACTGAAGCTTTCTTT.